The 19 T cell receptor beta chains below were found in one sample sequenced in a study of T-cell reconstitution after alpha-beta-depleted transplantation in children (dated by TCRdb to the mid-2010s). Preparation of the library involved PCR. The listed sequencing device is Illumina HiSeq 2500. Molecular barcoding was employed in the preparation of TCR libraries, with unique molecular identifiers being used to normalize TCRbeta repertoire quantification. TCRdb trimmed the raw reads at Q25, called clones with MiXCR and kept productive beta chains. Entries are consolidated by CDR3 protein sequence, retaining the most common genes and DNA. This sample comprises approximately 630,000 distinct CDR3 sequences, 10% to 15% of them detected only once. The ten most abundant clones make up 0.79% of the sample. The sample's treatment or condition, from its label and the paper: allogeneic hematopoietic cell transplantation with graft depleted of TCRalphabeta T cells and CD19 B cells.

Sequencing was performed on PBMCs, taken before TCRalphabeta/CD19-depleted stem cell transplant. These receptors originate from a girl aged 2-10 years with congenital amegakaryocytic thrombocytopenia, due to receive a stem cell transplant.

This clonotype was counted ten times or more. The rearrangement uses TRBV13 and TRBJ1-1; no definite D call. This CDR3 comprises 14 residues. Trimming left V 1 base short and J 6 bases short, with 12 bases between. Per the germline V gene, CDR1 is PRHDT and CDR2 is FYEKMQ (reference sequence). The CDR3 sequence is CASSLEAAIAEAFF. The CDR3 coding sequence is TGTGCCAGCAGCTTAGAGGCGGCCATAGCTGAAGCTTTCTTT.

This clonotype was counted ten times or more. V usage is TRBV7-2 and J usage is TRBJ2-3; D is uncertain. The CDR3 covers 15 residues. Trimming took 4 bases from V and 1 from J, leaving 12 bases between them. CDR1 is SGHTA, CDR2 FQGNSA, per germline. CDR3 DNA sequence: TGTGCCAGCAGCTCCCTAGAAACTCGCACAGATACGCAGTATTTT. Its protein is CASSSLETRTDTQYF. The full variable domain, in which reference TRBV7-2 and TRBJ2-3 provide the parts outside the CDR3, is GAGVSQSPSNKVTEKGKDVELRCDPISGHTALYWYRQSLGQGLEFLIYFQGNSAPDKSGLPSDRFSAERTGGSVSTLTIQRTQQEDSAVYLCASSSLETRTDTQYFGPGTRLTVL.

This clonotype was detected ten times or more. This chain links TRBV27 with TRBJ2-7; D unresolved. The CDR3 contains 14 residues. The V end lost 5 bases, the J end lost 3 bases, and 14 bases lay between the germline ends. Germline V gives CDR1 MNHEY, CDR2 SMNVEV (reference sequence). The CDR3 is CASSPRQVFYEQYF. The CDR3 DNA sequence: TGTGCCAGCAGTCCGAGGCAGGTTTTCTACGAGCAGTACTTC.

In its sample, this clonotype was seen many times. This sequence joins TRBV10-3 and TRBJ2-3; 8 bases line up with TRBD2. Germline assignment: CDR1 ENHRY and CDR2 SYGVKD. V trimming: 4 bases; J trimming: 1 base; junction bases outside the gene matches: 4. CDR3 length equals 15 residues. The CDR3 sequence is CAISGWREGTDTQYF. CDR3 DNA sequence: TGTGCCATCAGTGGCTGGCGGGAGGGCACAGATACGCAGTATTTT.

This rearrangement joins TRBV15 to TRBJ2-1, with 8 positions matching TRBD1. This CDR3 spans 16 amino acids. V lost 3 bases, J lost 7 bases, and 11 bases stayed unmatched. Germline CDR1 LNHNV, CDR2 YYDKDF (reference sequence). The chain's CDR3 is CATSSKPSTGANEQFF. The CDR3, as DNA: TGTGCCACCAGCAGCAAACCCTCGACAGGGGCGAATGAGCAGTTCTTC.

There are many counts of this clonotype. This chain connects TRBV20-1 to TRBJ2-3; 13 bases align to TRBD2. The CDR3 sequence is 17 residues long. CDR1 is DFQATT and CDR2 is SNEGSKA in the germline V gene (reference sequence). With 5 bases clipped from V and 6 bases from J, the junction kept 14 bases outside the gene matches. The CDR3 reads CSAENTRTSGSFDTQYF. The CDR3 nucleotides are TGCAGTGCTGAGAACACCCGGACTAGCGGGAGTTTTGATACGCAGTATTTT.

Ten or more counts support this clonotype. V and J are TRBV5-1 and TRBJ2-1; 7 bases agree with TRBD2. Trimming at V came to 5 bases and at J to 5 bases, leaving 7 bases not matched to a gene. Germline-derived CDR1 and CDR2 are SGHRS and YFSETQ. This CDR3 region has 14 residues. The CDR3 sequence is CASRTGTNNNEQFF. In DNA form, the CDR3 reads TGCGCCAGCAGAACCGGGACTAATAACAATGAGCAGTTCTTC.

Points on this clonotype: The junction does not match germline at one end; this may be a read error. The chain recombines TRBV18 with TRBJ2-7, with no clear D. The CDR3 totals 11 residues. Germline lookup yields CDR1 KGHSH and CDR2 LQKENI. The chain's CDR3 is CASSSPHDQYF. Written as DNA, the CDR3 is TGTGCCAGCTCGTCACCTCACGACCAGTACTTC.

V usage is TRBV6-1 and J usage is TRBJ2-1, with 10 bases matching TRBD2. Germline CDR1 reads MNHNS; CDR2 reads SASEGT. After removal of 6 bases from V and 8 bases from J, the junction contained 13 bases not matched to a gene. The CDR3 has 16 amino acids. The CDR3 bases are TGTGCCAGCAGCTGGGAAAGCGGGAGGGTTTTCTATGAGCAGTTCTTC. Translated, it gives CASSWESGRVFYEQFF.

The sample holds many counts of this clonotype. The chain links TRBV4-2 to TRBJ2-3; D not certain. CDR1 is LGHNA and CDR2 is YNFKEQ in the germline V gene. This CDR3 has 15 residues. The V end was cut by 0 bases, the J end by 1 base, with 8 bases between. The CDR3 sequence: CASSQEDAGTDTQYF. Written as DNA, the CDR3 is TGTGCCAGCAGCCAAGAGGACGCAGGCACAGATACGCAGTATTTT.

The chain is built from TRBV20-1 and TRBJ2-3, with TRBD2 matching over 9 bases. CDR1 and CDR2 (germline): DFQATT, SNEGSKA (reference sequence). With V trimmed by 2 bases and J by 5 bases, 5 bases remained unmatched. This CDR3 is 14 amino acids long. This CDR3 is CSARLAGRLDTQYF. DNA for the CDR3: TGCAGTGCTAGACTAGCGGGAAGACTAGATACGCAGTATTTT.

In this sample, this clonotype turned up a few times. The chain links TRBV10-3 to TRBJ2-2; weak D call: TRBD2 (6 bases). Germline-derived CDR1 and CDR2 are ENHRY and SYGVKD. The V end lost 0 bases, the J end lost 6 bases, and 14 bases lay between the germline ends. This CDR3 region has 16 residues. The CDR3 is CAISESPSGEAGELFF. CDR3 coding DNA: TGTGCCATCAGTGAGTCGCCTTCGGGAGAGGCCGGGGAGCTGTTTTTT.

This clonotype was observed many times. The chain combines TRBV29-1 with TRBJ2-2; 8 bases fit TRBD1. J lost 6 bases, V lost 4 bases, and 19 bases had no gene match. This CDR3 comprises 18 residues. Per germline, CDR1 SQVTM and CDR2 ANQGSEA. The CDR3 here is CSVAGSKDRAASAGELFF. The CDR3 DNA reads TGCAGCGTTGCCGGATCCAAGGACAGGGCAGCTTCGGCCGGGGAGCTGTTTTTT.

The chain couples TRBV12-3 or TRBV12-4 to TRBJ2-2, with D possibly TRBD2 on 5 matching bases. The CDR3 contains 16 residues. The germline V and J ends were trimmed by 3 bases and 4 bases, with 15 bases remaining between them. The CDR3 loop is CASSFPTLGSTGELFF. CDR3 DNA: TGTGCCAGCAGTTTCCCCACTTTAGGGAGCACCGGGGAGCTGTTTTTT.

The CDR3 nucleotides are TGCGCCAGCAGCTTGGAGGCAGGGTCCTATGGCTACACCTTC. Translation: CASSLEAGSYGYTF. The chain has TRBV5-1 and TRBJ1-2; TRBD1 is a possible D gene (5 bases). V was trimmed by 0 bases and J by 4 bases, leaving 10 bases between them. The length of the CDR3 is 14 residues. Per germline, CDR1 SGHRS and CDR2 YFSETQ.

This clonotype was observed many times. This chain joins TRBV7-9 and TRBJ2-1; D call uncertain. The CDR3 loop spans 16 amino acids. Germline V gene lookup returns CDR1 SEHNR and CDR2 FQNEAQ (reference sequence). V shed 4 bases and J shed 3 bases, with 16 bases lying between them. CDR3 amino acids: CASSSTHSDLYNEQFF. CDR3 in DNA: TGTGCCAGCAGCTCCACTCATAGTGACCTCTACAATGAGCAGTTCTTC.

This clonotype was observed many times. The chain has TRBV4-1 and TRBJ2-5, with a weak D call TRBD2 (6 bases). Trimming removed 6 bases at V and 2 bases at J, with 16 bases between. Germline CDR1 and CDR2: MGHRA and YSYEKL. The CDR3 consists of 15 residues. CDR3: CASSRKGGQQETQYF. The CDR3 DNA reads TGCGCCAGCAGTCGAAAAGGAGGGCAGCAAGAGACCCAGTACTTC.

At least ten counts were recorded for this clonotype. This chain joins TRBV20-1 and TRBJ2-7; TRBD1 agrees at 10 bases. CDR1 is DFQATT, CDR2 SNEGSKA, per germline (reference sequence). The CDR3 covers 15 residues. The V segment lost 0 bases and the J segment 3 bases; nucleotides outside the gene matches: 5. CDR3 bases: TGCAGTGCTAGAGATTTACGGACAGGGGGCTACGAGCAGTACTTC. Translated: CSARDLRTGGYEQYF.

The V gene is TRBV6-1, the J gene TRBJ2-1; 8 nucleotides align to TRBD2. With 10 bases clipped from V and 2 bases from J, the junction kept 13 bases outside the gene matches. Germline-derived CDR1 and CDR2 are MNHNS and SASEGT. CDR3 length: 16 residues. CDR3 region: CAIVLSGSPTYNEQFF. In DNA form, the CDR3 reads TGTGCCATCGTACTGAGCGGGAGCCCTACCTACAATGAGCAGTTCTTC.